This T cell receptor beta chain appears in the sequencing data of a study of T cells after yellow fever vaccination. General observations from the study: Researchers noted that a small share of clonotypes showed up in both CD4 and CD8 compartments.

MiXCR was run by TCRdb on the 5' RACE reads, yielding one entry per CDR3 protein. This repertoire shows 250,000 to 350,000 distinct CDR3 sequences, 3.5% to 4.5% found once; its top ten account for 19%. This clonotype has at least ten counts. Its matching antigen is unknown. Germline loops: CDR1 GTSNPN, CDR2 SVGIG (reference sequence). The length of the CDR3 is 13 residues. The V end lost 0 bases, the J end lost 9 bases, and 12 bases lay between the germline ends. Here the sequenced sample was PBMCs, taken 15 days after the yellow fever booster vaccination. The TCR was taken from a man aged 18 to 30 who received the YFV17D yellow fever vaccine. V usage is TRBV30 and J usage is TRBJ2-1; D unresolved. CDR3 in amino acids: CAWSVVMSGEQFF. The CDR3 DNA reads TGTGCCTGGAGTGTAGTTATGAGTGGTGAGCAGTTCTTC. Variable domain in full (rest from reference TRBV30 and TRBJ2-1): SQTIHQWPATLVQPVGSPLSLECTVEGTSNPNLYWYRQAAGRGLQLLFYSVGIGQISSEVPQNLSASRPQDRQFILSSKKLLLSDSGFYLCAWSVVMSGEQFFGPGTRLTVL.